The 21 T cell receptor beta chains below all came from one sample that was sequenced in a study of shared clonotypes between healthy human individuals (TCRdb year 2020). Receptors were amplified or captured by the immunoSEQ multiplex PCR assay. The table was pulled from immuneACCESS by TCRdb, which kept in-frame rearrangements only. Such tables lose some clones; where checked, under half of the loss comes from unresolved V genes, and the rest has no known cause. This sample holds a few hundred thousand clones; around nine tenths were observed only once. The leading ten clones occupy around 15% of the sample. The specimen was memory CD8+ T cells sorted from blood. Taken with the paper, the label for cell subset or site translates to: CD45RO+ cells pooled with CCR7-negative TemRA cells. These receptors all come from a man aged 18-30 years in good health.

With regard to this clone: At the DNA level, this CDR3 is encoded by other sequences in the same sample as well. The chain uses TRBV7-9 and TRBJ1-2; tentatively, D is TRBD1 (6 bases). The germline V and J ends were trimmed by 3 bases and 4 bases, with 9 bases remaining between them. CDR3 size: 13 residues. Germline values: CDR1 SEHNR, CDR2 FQNEAQ (reference sequence). CDR3 residues: CASSLTGAYGYTF. The CDR3 DNA reads TGTGCCAGCAGCTTGACAGGCGCCTATGGCTACACCTTC.

This clone appeared once. The chain uses TRBV11-2 and TRBJ2-2; 11 nucleotides match TRBD2. This CDR3 contains 15 residues. V shed 3 bases, J shed 6 bases, and the junction held 3 bases outside the gene matches. Germline values: CDR1 SGHAT, CDR2 FQNNGV. CDR3 loop: CASSLASGRPGELFF. The DNA for the CDR3 is TGTGCCAGCAGCTTGGCTAGCGGGAGGCCCGGGGAGCTGTTTTTT.

This chain links TRBV4-1 with TRBJ2-1; D remains ambiguous. The CDR3 is 15 residues long. Germline assignment: CDR1 MGHRA and CDR2 YSYEKL. Trimming left V 0 bases short and J 0 bases short, with 6 bases between. CDR3: CASSQEIGSYNEQFF. CDR3 nucleotide sequence: TGCGCCAGCAGCCAAGAAATCGGCTCCTACAATGAGCAGTTCTTC.

This rearrangement joins TRBV7-9 to TRBJ2-5; D may correspond to TRBD1 or TRBD2 (5 bases each). In germline, CDR1 is SEHNR, CDR2 FQNEAQ (reference sequence). The CDR3 is made up of 16 amino acids. With 5 bases removed from V and 1 base from J, the gap between germline ends came to 17 bases. The CDR3 region has the DNA TGTGCCAGCAGCCGGGCGGACATAGGAGGCCAAGAGACCCAGTACTTC. Its translation: CASSRADIGGQETQYF.

The chain is built from TRBV4-3 and TRBJ2-7; perhaps TRBD1 as D (5 bases). Germline-derived CDR1 and CDR2 are LGHNA and YSLEER. With 1 base removed from V and 1 base from J, the gap between germline ends came to 8 bases. This CDR3 is built from 14 residues. The CDR3 DNA follows: TGCGCCAGCAGCCAAGTCGGACATTCCTACGAGCAGTACTTC. The encoded protein is CASSQVGHSYEQYF.

This chain links TRBV13 with TRBJ2-2; D remains unclear. Germline-derived CDR1 and CDR2 are PRHDT and FYEKMQ (reference sequence). V lost 4 bases to trimming and J lost 1 base, with 16 bases between them. The CDR3 spans 17 residues. The CDR3 nucleotides read TGTGCCAGCAGCTCCTCACAACACGCCCTGAACACCGGGGAGCTGTTTTTT. It encodes CASSSSQHALNTGELFF.

This clone was counted a few times. The V gene is TRBV29-1, the J gene TRBJ1-5; D is uncertain. V was trimmed by 2 bases and J by 1 base, leaving 9 bases between them. The CDR3 is made up of 14 amino acids. The germline CDR1 and CDR2 sequences are SQVTM and ANQGSEA. Here the CDR3 reads CSVELIRSNQPQHF. The CDR3 coding sequence is TGCAGCGTTGAATTAATTCGAAGCAATCAGCCCCAGCATTTT.

This chain connects TRBV6-5 to TRBJ1-1; D is unresolved. Germline CDR1 is MNHEY and CDR2 is SVGAGI. Trimming stripped 9 bases from V and 7 bases from J, with 12 bases between. This CDR3 spans 11 amino acids. CDR3 DNA sequence: TGTGCCAGTGAAGAGGGTCTTGAAGCTTTCTTT. It yields the protein CASEEGLEAFF.

This chain uses TRBV9 with TRBJ2-1, with D perhaps matching TRBD1 or TRBD2 (5 bases each). Trimming cost V 3 bases and J 4 bases, with 11 bases left between them. The CDR3 length is 14 residues. CDR1 and CDR2 from the germline V gene are SGDLS and YYNGEE. The CDR3 spells CASSEGTSYNEQFF. The CDR3 nucleotides read TGTGCCAGCAGCGAAGGGACCTCTTACAATGAGCAGTTCTTC.

With regard to this clone: Different DNA sequences within this sample yield the same CDR3. The rearrangement links TRBV7-2 to TRBJ1-1, with TRBD1 identical over 7 bases. Trimming cost V 3 bases and J 5 bases; bases outside gene matches: 9. Germline lookup yields CDR1 SGHTA and CDR2 FQGNSA. The CDR3 consists of 15 residues. CDR3 nucleotides: TGTGCCAGCAGCTTGAATAGGGGGCTGGGTACTGAAGCTTTCTTT. This gives the protein CASSLNRGLGTEAFF.

The J gene is TRBJ2-2, the V gene TRBV29-1, with 7 bases matching TRBD1. CDR3 length equals 15 residues. Per the germline V gene, CDR1 is SQVTM and CDR2 is ANQGSEA. V lost 5 bases to trimming and J lost 2 bases; unmatched junction nucleotides: 8. CDR3 bases: TGCAGCGTTTTGGTTTGGGACAGTAACACCGGGGAGCTGTTTTTT. Encoded protein: CSVLVWDSNTGELFF.

V gene TRBV6-1 combines with J gene TRBJ1-2, with no clear D. This CDR3 contains 13 residues. The germline V gene encodes CDR1 MNHNS and CDR2 SASEGT. The V end was cut by 4 bases, the J end by 0 bases, with 6 bases between. The CDR3 bases are TGTGCCAGCAGTGCCCCAGCTAACTATGGCTACACCTTC. As protein: CASSAPANYGYTF.

The CDR3 DNA reads TGTGCCAGCATGCGGGAGATGAACGAGCAGTACTTC. Amino acids: CASMREMNEQYF. The chain links TRBV2 to TRBJ2-7; 7 nucleotides match TRBD2. V was pared by 7 bases and J by 5 bases, with 5 bases of the junction left unmatched. The CDR3 runs 12 residues. CDR1 and CDR2 (germline): SNHLY, FYNNEI.

This clone was observed once. V gene TRBV5-8 combines with J gene TRBJ2-1; a possible D gene is TRBD1 (5 bases). This CDR3 contains 15 residues. V was cut by 0 bases and J by 2 bases, with 9 bases left in between. Germline loops: CDR1 SGHTS, CDR2 YDEGEE. This CDR3 reads CASSLDQGTYNEQFF. The CDR3 bases are TGTGCCAGCAGCTTGGATCAGGGAACCTACAATGAGCAGTTCTTC.

The CDR3 reads CSVEGLAGGVYNEQFF. For the CDR3, the DNA is TGCAGCGTTGAGGGACTAGCGGGAGGAGTTTACAATGAGCAGTTCTTC. This chain joins TRBV29-1 and TRBJ2-1, with 15 bases identical to TRBD2. Trimming cost V 3 bases and J 4 bases; bases outside gene matches: 4. Germline V gene lookup returns CDR1 SQVTM and CDR2 ANQGSEA. This CDR3 spans 16 amino acids.

This chain connects TRBV5-1 to TRBJ1-2; 10 bases are shared with TRBD1. The germline V gene has CDR1 SGHRS and CDR2 YFSETQ. After removal of 4 bases from V and 4 bases from J, the junction contained 13 bases not matched to a gene. This CDR3 has 17 amino acids. This chain's CDR3 is CASSLRKTGGALYGYTF. CDR3 DNA: TGCGCCAGCAGCCTGAGGAAGACAGGGGGCGCCCTCTATGGCTACACCTTC.

The chain recombines TRBV7-2 with TRBJ2-1; D call uncertain. The germline V and J ends were trimmed by 5 bases and 6 bases, with 8 bases remaining between them. This CDR3 contains 12 residues. Per the germline V gene, CDR1 is SGHTA and CDR2 is FQGNSA. CDR3 amino acids: CASSATSNEQFF. The DNA of the CDR3 is TGTGCCAGCAGCGCGACCAGCAATGAGCAGTTCTTC.

This clone occurred once. The CDR3 is CASSLRDGYNEQFF. In DNA, the CDR3 is TGCGCCAGCAGCCTCCGGGACGGGTACAATGAGCAGTTCTTC. This chain connects TRBV4-1 to TRBJ2-1; D tentatively fits TRBD1 or TRBD2 (5 bases each). Trimming removed 4 bases at V and 4 bases at J, with 11 bases between. Germline V gene sequence: CDR1 MGHRA, CDR2 YSYEKL. This CDR3 comprises 14 residues.

In DNA form, the CDR3 reads TGTGCCGCAGGGGAGGATGGCTACACCTTC. Its translation: CAAGEDGYTF. This chain uses TRBV6-5 with TRBJ1-2; the D gene is possibly TRBD1 (6 bases). The CDR3 contains 10 residues. With 11 bases removed from V and 6 bases from J, the gap between germline ends came to 10 bases. Germline V CDR1 and CDR2: MNHEY, SVGAGI.

The chain links TRBV27 to TRBJ2-7; D remains unclear. The CDR3 consists of 15 residues. The V gene's germline CDR1 is MNHEY and CDR2 SMNVEV (reference sequence). V was pared by 6 bases and J by 3 bases, with 18 bases between. CDR3 bases: TGTGCCAGCAGCCCGTCGGCAGTCGGATACTACGAGCAGTACTTC. It specifies CASSPSAVGYYEQYF.

The DNA for the CDR3 is TGTGCCAGCAGCTTAGTAGCGGAGAATGAAAAACTGTTTTTT. This encodes CASSLVAENEKLFF. V is TRBV7-4 and J is TRBJ1-4; unclear D gene. CDR1 and CDR2 (germline): SGHVT, SQSDAQ. V lost 1 base to trimming and J lost 5 bases, with 8 bases between them. The CDR3 length is 14 residues.